Listed below are T cell receptor beta chains from one sample, sequenced in a study of Ad26.COV2.S vaccination and SARS-CoV-2 variants. Generated by immunoSEQ multiplex PCR, the TCRdb table keeps only in-frame clones and is missing some. The sample has 400,000 or so clones; 75% to 90% are singletons. This material consisted of peripheral blood, taken in a trial of Ad26.COV2.S vaccine versus placebo. The origin of the receptors is a person aged 18 to 59 who received the Ad26.COV2.S COVID-19 vaccine or a placebo. Each CDR3 is given with its conserved first and last residue. The D gene is left open where the match is weak. Size is omitted from some rows. Given values are once, few, many or a class for expanded clones.

v_gene	j_gene	abundance	d_gene	CDR3nt	CDR3aa
TRBV19	TRBJ2-7	-	-	TGTGCCAGTAGTATTGCAGGTCCGGGCTACGAGCAGTACTTC	CASSIAGPGYEQYF
TRBV19	TRBJ2-7	-	TRBD1	TGTGCCAGTAGAAATACAGGGGAATCTGTCTACGAGCAGTACTTC	CASRNTGESVYEQYF
TRBV3-1/TRBV3-2	TRBJ2-5	few	TRBD2	TGTGCCAGCAGCCGTATGACTAGCGCTCAAGAGACCCAGTACTTC	CASSRMTSAQETQYF
TRBV10-1	TRBJ1-4	-	TRBD1	TGCGCCAGCAGTGAGCAGACAGGGGGAAATGAAAAACTGTTTTTT	CASSEQTGGNEKLFF
TRBV15	TRBJ1-5	once	-	TGTGCCACCAGCAGAGACGTTGGTTCGCCCCAGCATTTT	CATSRDVGSPQHF
TRBV19	TRBJ1-6	many	-	TGTGCCAGTGCGTCCGGGACACTTAATTCACCCCTCCACTTT	CASASGTLNSPLHF
TRBV9	TRBJ2-7	once	TRBD1	TGTGCCAGCAGCGTAGAGGCAGGGGGCGCAGGGATCGACGAGCAGTACTTC	CASSVEAGGAGIDEQYF
TRBV7-9	TRBJ1-3	-	TRBD1	TGTGCCAGCAGCTCCCTCTGGGACAGGGCTGGAAACACCATATATTTT	CASSSLWDRAGNTIYF
TRBV24-1	TRBJ1-2	-	-	TGTGCCACCAGTGCTGAGAACTATGGCTACACCTTC	CATSAENYGYTF
TRBV11-3	TRBJ2-1	-	-	TGTGCCAGCAGCCCGAGGACGGGGGCAAATGAGCAGTTCTTC	CASSPRTGANEQFF
TRBV29-1	TRBJ2-7	-	-	TGCAGCGTTGTCGTGGGGGGGCAGGGCGAGCAGTACTTC	CSVVVGGQGEQYF
TRBV6-2/TRBV6-3	TRBJ1-1	-	-	TGTGCCAGCAGTTACTTCCAGGGAGTATCTGAAGCTTTCTTT	CASSYFQGVSEAFF
TRBV10-2	TRBJ2-2	-	-	TGCGCCAGCGGGAGTGACAGGCCCGGGGAGCTGTTTTTT	CASGSDRPGELFF
TRBV11-2	TRBJ1-1	-	TRBD1	TGTGCCAGCAGGCGTGGTCGGACAGGGGGCGTTGGCACTGAAGCTTTCTTT	CASRRGRTGGVGTEAFF
TRBV18	TRBJ2-5	-	-	TGTGCCAGCTCACCACCGCTAGGGAGCGAAGAGACCCAGTACTTC	CASSPPLGSEETQYF
TRBV5-1	TRBJ2-2	-	TRBD1	TGCGCCAGCGGACAGGGGAACACCGGGGAGCTGTTTTTT	CASGQGNTGELFF
TRBV12-3/TRBV12-4	TRBJ1-2	-	-	TGTGCCAGCAGTTTAGGCCGAGGCTATGGCTACACCTTC	CASSLGRGYGYTF
TRBV4-3	TRBJ2-7	-	TRBD1	TGCGCCAGCAGCCAAGTGGGACAGGGGTTGGTCGAGCAGTACTTC	CASSQVGQGLVEQYF
TRBV9	TRBJ2-2	once	-	TGTGCCAGCAGCTCTTCTCAGGGTGCCGGGGAGCTGTTTTTT	CASSSSQGAGELFF
TRBV5-1	TRBJ2-5	-	TRBD2	TGCGCCAGCAGCAAGCGGGGCCAAGAGACCCAGTACTTC	CASSKRGQETQYF
TRBV7-2	TRBJ1-6	-	-	TGTGCCAGCAGCTTACTCCAGTATAATTCACCCCTCCACTTT	CASSLLQYNSPLHF
TRBV5-1	TRBJ2-5	-	TRBD1	TGCGCCAGCGGGACAGGGGGCGCGGTTGAGACCCAGTACTTC	CASGTGGAVETQYF
TRBV4-1	TRBJ1-4	-	TRBD1	TGCGCCAGCGCGGACAGGGGGCTTCCGAATGAAAAACTGTTTTTT	CASADRGLPNEKLFF
TRBV6-1	TRBJ2-2	-	TRBD1	TGTGCCAGCAGTGACCCAGGGGGCATGAACACCGGGGAGCTGTTTTTT	CASSDPGGMNTGELFF
TRBV5-1	TRBJ2-7	-	-	TGCGCCAGCAGCTTGGCGGGGGACTCCTACGAGCAGTACTTC	CASSLAGDSYEQYF
TRBV6-5	TRBJ1-2	-	-	TGTGCCAGCAGCGCCGACACCCGTTGGGCCTATGGCTACACCTTC	CASSADTRWAYGYTF
TRBV4-2	TRBJ1-2	-	TRBD1	TGTGCCAGCAGCCCGGAAGTGGGACAGGGAAATGGCTACACCTTC	CASSPEVGQGNGYTF
TRBV7-9	TRBJ2-2	-	-	TGTGCCAGCAGCTCCTCCCAGATCACCGGGGAGCTGTTTTTT	CASSSSQITGELFF
TRBV3-1/TRBV3-2	TRBJ1-3	few	-	TGTGCCAGCAGCCAGCAATCTGGATCCGGAAACACCATATATTTT	CASSQQSGSGNTIYF
TRBV5-1	TRBJ2-1	-	-	TGCGCCAGCAGCTTTCAGGCAGGGGCCTACAATGAGCAGTTCTTC	CASSFQAGAYNEQFF
TRBV27	TRBJ1-5	-	-	TGTGCCAGCAGGGATGAGAAAAAGAGCAATCAGCCCCAGCATTTT	CASRDEKKSNQPQHF
TRBV4-3	TRBJ2-7	-	-	TGCGCCAGCAGCCGCCATTTCCGGGAGCAAAGAGCCTACGAGCAGTACTTC	CASSRHFREQRAYEQYF
TRBV21-1	TRBJ1-5	few	-	TGTGCCAGCAGCCCCGGGACATTCGGTCAGCCCCAGCATTTT	CASSPGTFGQPQHF